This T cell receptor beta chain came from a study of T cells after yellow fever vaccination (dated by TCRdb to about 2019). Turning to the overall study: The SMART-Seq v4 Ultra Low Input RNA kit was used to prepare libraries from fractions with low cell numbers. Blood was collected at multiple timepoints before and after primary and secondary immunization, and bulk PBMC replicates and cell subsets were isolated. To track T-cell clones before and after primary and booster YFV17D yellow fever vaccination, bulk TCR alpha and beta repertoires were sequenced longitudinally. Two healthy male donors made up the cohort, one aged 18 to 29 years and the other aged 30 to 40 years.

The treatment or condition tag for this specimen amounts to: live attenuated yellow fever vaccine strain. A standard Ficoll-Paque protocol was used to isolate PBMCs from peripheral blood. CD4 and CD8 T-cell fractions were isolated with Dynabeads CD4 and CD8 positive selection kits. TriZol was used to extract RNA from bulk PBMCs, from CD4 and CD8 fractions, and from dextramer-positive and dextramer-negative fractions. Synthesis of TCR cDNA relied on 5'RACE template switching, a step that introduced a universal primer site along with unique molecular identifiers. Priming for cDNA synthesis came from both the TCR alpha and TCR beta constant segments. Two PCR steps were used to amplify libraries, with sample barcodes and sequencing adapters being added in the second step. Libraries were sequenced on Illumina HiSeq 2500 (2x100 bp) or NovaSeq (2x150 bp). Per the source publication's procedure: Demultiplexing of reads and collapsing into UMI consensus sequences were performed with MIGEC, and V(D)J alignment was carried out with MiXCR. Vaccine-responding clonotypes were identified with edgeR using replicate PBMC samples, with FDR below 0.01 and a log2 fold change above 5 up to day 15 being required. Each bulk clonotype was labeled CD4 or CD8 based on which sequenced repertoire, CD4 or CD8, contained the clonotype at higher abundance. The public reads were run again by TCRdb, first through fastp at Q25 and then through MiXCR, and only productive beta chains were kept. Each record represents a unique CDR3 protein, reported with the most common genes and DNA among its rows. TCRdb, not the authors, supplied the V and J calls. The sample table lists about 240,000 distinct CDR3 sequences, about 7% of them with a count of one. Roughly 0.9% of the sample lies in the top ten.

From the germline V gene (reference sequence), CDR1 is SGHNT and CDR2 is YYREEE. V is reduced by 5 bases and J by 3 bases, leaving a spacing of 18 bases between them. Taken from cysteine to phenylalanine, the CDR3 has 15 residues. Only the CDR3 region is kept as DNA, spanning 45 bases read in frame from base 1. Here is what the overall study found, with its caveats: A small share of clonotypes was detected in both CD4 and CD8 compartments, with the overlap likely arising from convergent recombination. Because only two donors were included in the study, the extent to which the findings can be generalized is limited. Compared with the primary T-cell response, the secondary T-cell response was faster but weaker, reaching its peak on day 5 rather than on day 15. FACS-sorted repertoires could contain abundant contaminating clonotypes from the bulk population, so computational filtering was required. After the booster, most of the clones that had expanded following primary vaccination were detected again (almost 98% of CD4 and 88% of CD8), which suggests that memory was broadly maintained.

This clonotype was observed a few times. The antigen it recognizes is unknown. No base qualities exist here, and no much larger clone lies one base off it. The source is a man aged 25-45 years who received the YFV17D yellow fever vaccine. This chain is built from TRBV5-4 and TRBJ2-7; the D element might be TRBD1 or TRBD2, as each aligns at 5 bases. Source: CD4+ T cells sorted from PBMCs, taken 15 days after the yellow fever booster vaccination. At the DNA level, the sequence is TGTGCCAGCAGTGAGGTTGGGACCAAAGGCTACGAGCAGTACTTC. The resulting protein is CASSEVGTKGYEQYF.